Sequencing of this TCR beta chain was carried out in a study of cytomegalovirus exposure and HLA in healthy donors (dated by TCRdb to the late 2010s). The study in broad terms: The 670 or so repertoires of the first cohort and the approximately 110 validation repertoires were produced on the same platform, according to a later analysis. The study was designed to test whether signatures of past pathogen exposure could be identified by cataloging public T cell receptors. In addition to the first cohort of roughly 670 subjects, a separate validation cohort of about 120 different subjects was used. The study combined high-throughput TCR immunosequencing, statistical association of individual TCRs with disease status, and machine learning to predict cytomegalovirus infection status. Broader findings and caveats from the paper: The study listed 170 or so TCR beta chains as associated with cytomegalovirus. It was suggested by the authors that the approach could potentially be generalized to other disease states and immunological phenotypes. The classifier was reported to diagnose cytomegalovirus status with high specificity and sensitivity in both the original cohort and the validation cohort. In a later analysis, TCRs clustered in the first cohort were found to also tend to co-occur in the roughly 120 validation repertoires, with approximately 94% of cluster scores above 0. In vitro tests confirmed that a few of the cytomegalovirus-associated TCR beta chains recognize cytomegalovirus antigens. Most TCR sequences were observed very rarely across donors, whereas some public TCRs were present in many individuals. A later analysis lacked HLA typing for the validation cohort, so it scored co-occurrence in that cohort across all 110 or so repertoires.

Looking up the germline V gene (reference sequence) yields CDR1 SGHNT and CDR2 YYREEE. The CDR3 spans 11 residues, from the cysteine through the phenylalanine. The only DNA kept is the CDR3, 33 bases in frame from the first base. The trim is 4 bases for V and 10 bases for J, with a gap of 8 bases between the germline ends. In regard to this clone: This clone's antigen is unknown. No much larger clone exists at a distance of one base, and base qualities are not known.

The donors belonged to the validation cohort of over a hundred subjects, which was separate from the roughly 670-subject first cohort. To prepare the library, the immunoSEQ multiplex PCR assay was applied. The authors' analysis ran thus. To diagnose cytomegalovirus status from the catalog of TCR beta chain sequences, a statistical classification framework was built. Drawn from immuneACCESS, this table holds only the in-frame rearrangements with V and J called that TCRdb kept. Clones are partly lost; checked studies trace under half to an unresolved V gene and leave the rest unexplained. Clone size and the V and J calls come from that table; the DNA yielded D and trimming. The sample records 130,000 to 150,000 clones, approximately 89% of which are singletons. Of the sample, roughly 9.2% falls within the top ten clones.

The sequence was collected from a woman between 18 and 29 years old in good health and CMV-seropositive. The sequenced material came from PBMCs. Recombination connected TRBV5-4 to TRBJ1-4; the D gene is unclear. The sequenced DNA: TGTGCCAGCAGCCTAGACGGAAAACTGTTTTTT. This sequence encodes CASSLDGKLFF.